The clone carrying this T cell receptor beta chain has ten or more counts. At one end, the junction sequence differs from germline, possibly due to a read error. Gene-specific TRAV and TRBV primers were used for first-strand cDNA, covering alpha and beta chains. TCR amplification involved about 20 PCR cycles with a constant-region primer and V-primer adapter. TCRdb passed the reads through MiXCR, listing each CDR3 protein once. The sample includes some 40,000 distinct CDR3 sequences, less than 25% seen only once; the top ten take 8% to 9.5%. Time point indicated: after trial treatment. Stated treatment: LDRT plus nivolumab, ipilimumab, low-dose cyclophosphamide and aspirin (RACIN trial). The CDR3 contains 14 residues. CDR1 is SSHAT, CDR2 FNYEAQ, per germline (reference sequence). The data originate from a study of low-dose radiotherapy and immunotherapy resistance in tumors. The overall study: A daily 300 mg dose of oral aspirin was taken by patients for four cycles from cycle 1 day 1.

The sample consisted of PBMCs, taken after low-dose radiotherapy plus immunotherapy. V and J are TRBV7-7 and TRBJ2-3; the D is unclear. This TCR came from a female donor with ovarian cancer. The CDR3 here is CASSSLGSTDTQYF. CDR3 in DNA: TGTGCTAGCAGCTCCTTGGGCAGCACAGATACGCAGTATTTT.